These 30 T cell receptor beta chains share one sample of origin, sequenced in a study of regulatory T cells in long-lasting Graves disease (dated by TCRdb to the early 2020s). What the time point label conveys for this sample: newly diagnosed GD, antithyroid drugs for less than 3 months. RNA was extracted from PBMCs in TRIzol for both TCR sequencing and RNA sequencing. Library preparation used multiplex PCR. The listed sequencing device is Illumina HiSeq 4000. iRepertoire HTBI primers and Arm-PCR amplification of CDR3 regions were used to construct TCR beta libraries. Clones were called with MiXCR by TCRdb after fastp trimmed the public reads at Q25, and only in-frame beta chains were retained. Rows are unified per CDR3 protein, each entry keeping the most common DNA and genes. The sample table holds fewer than 650,000 distinct CDR3 sequences, of which about 16% were seen once. About 11% of the sample is held by the ten biggest clonotypes.

These data were likewise used in another study, on T cells in Graves' hyperthyroidism and ophthalmopathy.

The sample consisted of peripheral blood mononuclear cells (PBMCs), taken at new diagnosis, from a patient treated with antithyroid drugs. All receptors come from a man younger than 30 with Graves disease. Donor details come from another sample of the same person, matched by shared clones.

CDR3 bases: TGTGCCAGCAGTTACTCGTCCCGAGGGGTGGAGACTGAAGCTTTCTTT. Protein: CASSYSSRGVETEAFF. The chain links TRBV6-2 or TRBV6-3 to TRBJ1-1; D may be TRBD1 (5 bases). From germline, CDR1 is MNHEY and CDR2 SVGEGT. CDR3 length: 16 residues. Trimming stripped 0 bases from V and 5 bases from J, with 16 bases between.

This clonotype occurred a few times. The genes are TRBV6-2 or TRBV6-3 and TRBJ2-7; D is undetermined. The CDR3 runs 13 residues. The V gene's germline CDR1 is MNHEY and CDR2 SVGEGT. The V end lost 3 bases, the J end lost 2 bases, and 8 bases lay between the germline ends. CDR3 amino acids: CASSYFAAYEQYF. Here the CDR3 DNA reads TGTGCCAGCAGTTATTTTGCCGCCTACGAGCAGTACTTC.

This clonotype occurred many times. The chain carries TRBV28 and TRBJ1-1; weak D call: TRBD1 (5 bases). V was trimmed by 6 bases and J by 0 bases, leaving 17 bases between them. CDR1 is MDHEN, CDR2 SYDVKM, per germline. The CDR3 spans 16 residues. In nucleotides, the CDR3 is TGTGCCAGCAGCGACCCACGGGGGGAATTGAACACTGAAGCTTTCTTT. Encoded protein: CASSDPRGELNTEAFF.

There are many counts of this clonotype. The rearrangement links TRBV7-9 to TRBJ2-2, with unresolved D. Trimming left V 3 bases short and J 7 bases short, with 9 bases between. The CDR3 length is 13 residues. Germline CDR1 reads SEHNR; CDR2 reads FQNEAQ (reference sequence). CDR3 sequence: CASSFLSNGELFF. CDR3 sequence (DNA): TGTGCCAGCAGCTTTTTGTCGAACGGGGAGCTGTTTTTT.

The rearrangement uses TRBV6-1 and TRBJ2-7, with a tentative D call TRBD1 (6 bases). CDR1 MNHNS and CDR2 SASEGT come from the germline V gene. CDR3 length: 14 residues. V was trimmed by 1 base and J by 5 bases, leaving 12 bases between them. This chain's CDR3 is CASSEDRVLDEQYF. The CDR3 region has the DNA TGTGCCAGCAGTGAAGACAGGGTTCTGGACGAGCAGTACTTC.

This clonotype was found many times. The chain employs TRBV9 and TRBJ2-5; D call uncertain. The ends were cut back, 0 bases at V and 1 base at J, with 4 bases in the middle. The CDR3 is made up of 13 amino acids. Germline assignment: CDR1 SGDLS and CDR2 YYNGEE. CDR3 sequence: CASSVAAQETQYF. CDR3 nucleotide sequence: TGTGCCAGCAGCGTAGCAGCCCAAGAGACCCAGTACTTC.

The chain has TRBV20-1 and TRBJ2-2; a possible D gene is TRBD1 (5 bases). Germline CDR1 is DFQATT and CDR2 is SNEGSKA (reference sequence). Trimming left V 4 bases short and J 0 bases short, with 18 bases between. This CDR3 contains 17 residues. The CDR3 loop is CSANDPLTDPNTGELFF. CDR3 in DNA: TGCAGTGCTAATGACCCTTTGACAGACCCGAACACCGGGGAGCTGTTTTTT.

V usage is TRBV5-1 and J usage is TRBJ1-2; TRBD1 matches 10 bases. The CDR3 length is 15 residues. The germline V gene has CDR1 SGHRS and CDR2 YFSETQ. The V gene end was trimmed by 6 bases and the J gene end by 5 bases; junction bases not matched to a gene: 10. CDR3 in DNA: TGCGCCAGCACAATCGGGACAGGGGTTTTGTATGGCTACACCTTC. Its protein product is CASTIGTGVLYGYTF.

This clonotype was counted at least ten times. The chain couples TRBV7-9 to TRBJ2-5; 8 bases line up with TRBD1. This CDR3 is 17 amino acids long. V gave up 5 bases and J gave up 2 bases; unmatched junction bases: 13. CDR1 SEHNR and CDR2 FQNEAQ come from the germline V gene (reference sequence). CDR3 DNA sequence: TGTGCCAGCAGCCCGTGGCTGTTGGGACAGGAACAAGAGACCCAGTACTTC. Translated: CASSPWLLGQEQETQYF.

This chain connects TRBV28 to TRBJ2-3, with a tentative D call TRBD2 (5 bases). Deletions cut 3 bases from V and 3 bases from J, with 13 bases between. The CDR3 is made up of 15 amino acids. CDR1 and CDR2 from the germline V gene are MDHEN and SYDVKM. This CDR3 is CASSFGKGVTDTQYF. Written as DNA, the CDR3 is TGTGCCAGCAGTTTCGGGAAGGGAGTTACAGATACGCAGTATTTT.

In the case of this clonotype: This may stem from a read error, because a much larger clone lies one nucleotide away. This CDR3 is CASSFPGTGGTGELFF. CDR3 in DNA: TGTGCCAGCAGTTTCCCCGGGACAGGGGGTACCGGGGAGCTGTTTTTT. The chain recombines TRBV27 with TRBJ2-2; 11 nucleotides match TRBD1. This CDR3 region has 16 residues. J was trimmed by 5 bases and V by 3 bases; bases with no gene match: 5. Germline-derived CDR1 and CDR2 are MNHEY and SMNVEV (reference sequence).

This clonotype was observed a few times. The V gene is TRBV5-4, the J gene TRBJ1-5; no clear D. CDR3 length equals 15 residues. Trimming left V 0 bases short and J 7 bases short, with 14 bases between. The germline V gene has CDR1 SGHNT and CDR2 YYREEE (reference sequence). CDR3 coding DNA: TGTGCCAGCAGCTTGGGACGAGGGCTTGGGCAGCCCCAGCATTTT. Amino acid sequence: CASSLGRGLGQPQHF.

This clonotype was counted once. Given a much more abundant clone one base away, this may be a read error. The conserved closing phenylalanine or tryptophan is absent in this CDR3, likely reflecting a read error. CDR3 amino acids: CASSPRYFSYNEQFC. The CDR3 DNA reads TGTGCCAGCAGCCCTAGATACTTCTCCTACAATGAGCAGTTCTGC. The chain recombines TRBV5-1 with TRBJ2-1; D is unresolved. CDR1 and CDR2 (germline): SGHRS, YFSETQ. The CDR3 has 15 amino acids.

This sequence joins TRBV28 and TRBJ1-2; TRBD1 matches 9 bases. The CDR3 has 15 residues. V dropped 2 bases and J dropped 2; count of bases not matched to a gene: 3. Germline loops: CDR1 MDHEN, CDR2 SYDVKM. The CDR3 protein is CASSLGTGLNYGYTF. DNA for the CDR3: TGTGCCAGCAGTTTAGGGACAGGGCTCAACTATGGCTACACCTTC.

This clonotype was observed at least ten times. The chain links TRBV2 to TRBJ2-1; 14 bases agree with TRBD2. The CDR3 totals 17 residues. Germline V gives CDR1 SNHLY, CDR2 FYNNEI. J was trimmed by 8 bases and V by 2 bases; bases with no gene match: 8. As DNA, the CDR3 is TGTGCCAGCAGTGAATTAGAGACTAGCGGGAGGGCGTATGAGCAGTTCTTC. It encodes CASSELETSGRAYEQFF. Combining the CDR3 with reference TRBV2 and TRBJ2-1 gives the whole variable domain EPEVTQTPSHQVTQMGQEVILRCVPISNHLYFYWYRQILGQKVEFLVSFYNNEISEKSEIFDDQFSVERPDGSNFTLKIRSTKLEDSAMYFCASSELETSGRAYEQFFGPGTRLTVL.

As to this clonotype: Since a much larger clone is just one base distant, this may be a read error. This CDR3 reads CASSEGGVYNEQFF. CDR3 in DNA: TGTGCCAGCAGTGAAGGGGGCGTTTACAATGAGCAGTTCTTC. The chain carries TRBV2 and TRBJ2-1; D perhaps matches TRBD1 (5 bases). Per germline, CDR1 SNHLY and CDR2 FYNNEI. The V gene lost 1 base and the J gene lost 4 bases, with 8 bases spanning the gap. The CDR3 runs to 14 residues.

This clonotype was recorded many times. The chain uses TRBV15 and TRBJ2-3; D is undetermined. CDR3 size: 14 residues. CDR1 and CDR2 (germline): LNHNV, YYDKDF (reference sequence). V was clipped by 1 base and J by 2 bases, with 7 bases between them. CDR3 sequence reads: CATSRGKFTDTQYF. The CDR3 DNA sequence: TGTGCCACCAGCAGAGGGAAGTTCACAGATACGCAGTATTTT.

This clonotype was seen a handful of times. The chain is built from TRBV7-9 and TRBJ2-7, with D possibly being TRBD2 (6 bases). The CDR3 sequence is 15 residues long. The germline CDR1 and CDR2 sequences are SEHNR and FQNEAQ (reference sequence). V was shortened by 0 bases and J by 6 bases, with 15 bases between the two germline ends. The CDR3 bases are TGTGCCAGCAGCTTAGCAGGACGGGAGTGGGGCGAGCAGTACTTC. Protein product: CASSLAGREWGEQYF.

This rearrangement joins TRBV29-1 to TRBJ1-3; D is ambiguous. The CDR3 runs 15 residues. Germline V CDR1 and CDR2: SQVTM, ANQGSEA. Deletions cut 5 bases from V and 0 bases from J, with 14 bases between. CDR3 sequence: CSVLLYGPSGNTIYF. The CDR3 region has the DNA TGCAGCGTTCTCCTATACGGTCCCTCTGGAAACACCATATATTTT. Based on the CDR3 plus reference TRBV29-1 and TRBJ1-3, the full variable domain is SAVISQKPSRDICQRGTSLTIQCQVDSQVTMMFWYRQQPGQSLTLIATANQGSEATYESGFVIDKFPISRPNLTFSTLTVSNMSPEDSSIYLCSVLLYGPSGNTIYFGEGSWLTVV.

This clonotype has ten or more counts. This chain joins TRBV28 and TRBJ2-5; D unresolved. Germline V gene lookup returns CDR1 MDHEN and CDR2 SYDVKM. The CDR3 sequence is 10 residues long. The V gene lost 7 bases and the J gene lost 10 bases, with 10 bases spanning the gap. The CDR3 DNA follows: TGTGCCAGCACACTTGGAATCCAGTACTTC. Protein product: CASTLGIQYF.

This clonotype came up many times. The gene calls are TRBV10-3 and TRBJ1-5; D gene uncertain. Germline CDR1 and CDR2: ENHRY and SYGVKD. The ends were cut back, 3 bases at V and 6 bases at J, with 3 bases in the middle. The CDR3 is 11 residues long. The CDR3 coding sequence is TGTGCCATCAGTGATTCTCAGCCCCAGCATTTT. Protein product: CAISDSQPQHF.

This clonotype was observed many times. The chain combines TRBV2 with TRBJ2-7, with D maybe TRBD2 (6 bases). The germline V gene encodes CDR1 SNHLY and CDR2 FYNNEI. The CDR3 spans 11 residues. V lost 7 bases to trimming and J lost 6 bases, with 10 bases between them. CDR3: CASTGSREQYF. The DNA for the CDR3 is TGTGCCAGCACCGGGAGTCGCGAGCAGTACTTC. The complete variable domain, with remaining parts taken from reference TRBV2 and TRBJ2-7, reads EPEVTQTPSHQVTQMGQEVILRCVPISNHLYFYWYRQILGQKVEFLVSFYNNEISEKSEIFDDQFSVERPDGSNFTLKIRSTKLEDSAMYFCASTGSREQYFGPGTRLTVT.

This clonotype occurred a few times. The rearrangement uses TRBV9 and TRBJ1-5; possibly TRBD1 for D (6 bases). Germline V gene sequence: CDR1 SGDLS, CDR2 YYNGEE. V gave up 3 bases and J gave up 5 bases, with 9 bases separating them. The CDR3 length is 13 residues. In nucleotides, the CDR3 is TGTGCCAGCAGCGCCGGACAGCATCAGCCCCAGCATTTT. It encodes CASSAGQHQPQHF.

This clonotype occurred a few times. The rearrangement joins TRBV20-1 to TRBJ1-2; D unclear. CDR1 and CDR2 (germline): DFQATT, SNEGSKA (reference sequence). This CDR3 has 13 residues. V was shortened by 0 bases and J by 4 bases, with 9 bases between the two germline ends. The CDR3 DNA reads as TGCAGTGCTAGAGATTTGGATCTCTATGGCTACACCTTC. It codes for CSARDLDLYGYTF.

The gene calls are TRBV20-1 and TRBJ2-7; perhaps TRBD2 as D (6 bases). The CDR3 consists of 14 residues. The V end lost 2 bases, the J end lost 6 bases, and 17 bases lay between the germline ends. CDR1 DFQATT and CDR2 SNEGSKA come from the germline V gene (reference sequence). The CDR3 DNA sequence: TGCAGTGCTAGATATCGACCTTACGGGGGCGAGCAGTACTTC. This sequence encodes CSARYRPYGGEQYF.

This clonotype was detected a few times. V usage is TRBV5-1 and J usage is TRBJ1-4; TRBD1 matches at 10 bases. This CDR3 is 17 amino acids long. With V trimmed by 4 bases and J by 8 bases, 14 bases remained unmatched. Germline lookup yields CDR1 SGHRS and CDR2 YFSETQ. The CDR3 loop reads CASSTGTGAAGGEKLFF. CDR3 coding DNA: TGCGCCAGCAGCACCGGGACAGGGGCCGCCGGGGGCGAAAAACTGTTTTTT.

The sample holds a few counts of this clonotype. V and J are TRBV7-9 and TRBJ2-2; D tentatively reads TRBD1 or TRBD2 (5 bases each). Trimming took off 5 bases at V and 4 bases at J, with 14 bases between the two ends. There are 15 residues in the CDR3. In germline, CDR1 is SEHNR, CDR2 FQNEAQ (reference sequence). CDR3 loop: CASSALGTVTGELFF. The CDR3 bases are TGTGCCAGCAGCGCCCTCGGGACCGTCACCGGGGAGCTGTTTTTT.

In this sample, this clonotype turned up a few times. The genes are TRBV10-2 and TRBJ2-2; 13 nucleotides match TRBD2. This CDR3 spans 18 amino acids. V dropped 1 base and J dropped 5; count of bases not matched to a gene: 7. Germline CDR1 reads WSHSY; CDR2 reads SAAADI. CDR3 residues: CASSELWTSGSGTGELFF. Written as DNA, the CDR3 is TGCGCCAGCAGTGAGTTGTGGACTAGCGGGAGCGGGACCGGGGAGCTGTTTTTT.

The chain carries TRBV4-1 and TRBJ2-2; D is unresolved. The CDR3 runs 12 residues. Germline CDR1 and CDR2: MGHRA and YSYEKL. Trimming left V 5 bases short and J 6 bases short, with 7 bases between. This chain's CDR3 is CASSSRPGELFF. The CDR3 nucleotides are TGCGCCAGCAGCTCCCGCCCCGGGGAGCTGTTTTTT.

Ten or more counts support this clonotype. In DNA, the CDR3 is TGTGCCAGCAGTTTTCGAGGGGCTCCCGACGAGCAGTACTTC. Translating gives CASSFRGAPDEQYF. The V and J genes are TRBV12-3 or TRBV12-4 and TRBJ2-7; D may match TRBD1 or TRBD2 (5 bases each). This CDR3 region has 14 residues. With 3 bases removed from V and 5 bases from J, the gap between germline ends came to 14 bases.